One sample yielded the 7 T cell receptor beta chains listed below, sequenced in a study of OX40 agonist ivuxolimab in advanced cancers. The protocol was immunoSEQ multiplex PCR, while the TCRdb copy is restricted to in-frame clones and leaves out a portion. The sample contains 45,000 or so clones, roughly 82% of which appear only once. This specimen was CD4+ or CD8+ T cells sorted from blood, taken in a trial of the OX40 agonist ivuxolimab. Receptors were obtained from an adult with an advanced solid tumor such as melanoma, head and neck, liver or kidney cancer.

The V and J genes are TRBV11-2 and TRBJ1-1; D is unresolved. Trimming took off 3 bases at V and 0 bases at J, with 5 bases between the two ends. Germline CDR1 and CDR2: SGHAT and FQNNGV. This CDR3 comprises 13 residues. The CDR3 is CASSFRMNTEAFF. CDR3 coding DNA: TGTGCCAGCAGCTTCCGGATGAACACTGAAGCTTTCTTT.

CDR3 loop: CASSPGQGKAYGYTF. CDR3 nucleotides: TGTGCCAGTAGTCCAGGACAGGGAAAGGCCTATGGCTACACCTTC. This rearrangement joins TRBV19 to TRBJ1-2, with TRBD1 identical over 8 bases. Trimming removed 5 bases from V and 4 bases from J; junction bases left unmatched: 9. Germline lookup yields CDR1 LNHDA and CDR2 SQIVND (reference sequence). This CDR3 region has 15 residues. Combining the CDR3 with reference TRBV19 and TRBJ1-2 gives the whole variable domain DGGITQSPKYLFRKEGQNVTLSCEQNLNHDAMYWYRQDPGQGLRLIYYSQIVNDFQKGDIAEGYSVSREKKESFPLTVTSAQKNPTAFYLCASSPGQGKAYGYTFGSGTRLTVV.

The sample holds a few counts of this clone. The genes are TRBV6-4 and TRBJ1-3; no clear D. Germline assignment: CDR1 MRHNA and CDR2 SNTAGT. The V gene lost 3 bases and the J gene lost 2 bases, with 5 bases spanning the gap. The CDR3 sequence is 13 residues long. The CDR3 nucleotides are TGTGCCAGCAGTGAGATCCCTGGAAACACCATATATTTT. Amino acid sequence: CASSEIPGNTIYF.

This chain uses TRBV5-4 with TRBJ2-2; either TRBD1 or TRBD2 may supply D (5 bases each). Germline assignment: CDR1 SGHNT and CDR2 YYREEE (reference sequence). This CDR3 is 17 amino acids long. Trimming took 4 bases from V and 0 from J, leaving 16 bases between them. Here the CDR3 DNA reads TGTGCCAGCAGCGGTATGAGGGGCCTTTCGAACACCGGGGAGCTGTTTTTT. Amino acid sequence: CASSGMRGLSNTGELFF.

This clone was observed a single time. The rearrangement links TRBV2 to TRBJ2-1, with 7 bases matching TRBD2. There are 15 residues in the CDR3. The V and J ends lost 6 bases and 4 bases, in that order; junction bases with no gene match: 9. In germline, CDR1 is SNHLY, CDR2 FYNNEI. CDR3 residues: CASSPLGGGYNEQFF. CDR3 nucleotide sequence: TGTGCCAGCAGCCCATTGGGGGGGGGTTACAATGAGCAGTTCTTC.

CDR3 sequence reads: CASRIAGVFGTQYF. CDR3 DNA sequence: TGTGCCAGCAGAATAGCGGGGGTCTTTGGGACGCAGTATTTT. The genes are TRBV2 and TRBJ2-3; 9 positions agree with TRBD2. V lost 6 bases to trimming and J lost 9 bases; unmatched junction nucleotides: 10. The germline CDR1 and CDR2 sequences are SNHLY and FYNNEI. The CDR3 runs 14 residues.

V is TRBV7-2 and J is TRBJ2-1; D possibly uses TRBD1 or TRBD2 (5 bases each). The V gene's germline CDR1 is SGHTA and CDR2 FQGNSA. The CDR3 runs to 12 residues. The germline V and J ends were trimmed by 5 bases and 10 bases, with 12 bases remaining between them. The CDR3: CASSGGTREQFF. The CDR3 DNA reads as TGTGCCAGCAGCGGTGGGACCCGAGAGCAGTTCTTC. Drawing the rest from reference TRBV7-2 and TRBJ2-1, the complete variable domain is GAGVSQSPSNKVTEKGKDVELRCDPISGHTALYWYRQSLGQGLEFLIYFQGNSAPDKSGLPSDRFSAERTGGSVSTLTIQRTQQEDSAVYLCASSGGTREQFFGPGTRLTVL.